Listed below are T cell receptor beta chains from one sample, sequenced in a study of T cell responses to AZD1222 COVID-19 vaccine. Profiled with immunoSEQ multiplex PCR; TCRdb holds only in-frame clones, not every one. The data show fewer than 150,000 clones, with more than 80% seen just once and about 4% held by the top ten. This material consisted of peripheral blood, taken on day 0 of AZD1222 vaccination. These receptors all stem from an adult in good health. The CDR3 runs from the conserved cysteine through the conserved F or W. A D gene is named only where the DNA matches it firmly. Clone size, where shown, is once, few, many, or a class for clones that have expanded.

CDR3aa,CDR3nt,abundance,j_gene,v_gene,d_gene
CASSPLTGALRTNEKLFF,TGTGCCAGCAGTCCCCTGACAGGAGCCCTCAGGACTAATGAAAAACTGTTTTTT,NA,TRBJ1-4,TRBV6-6,NA
CASSEVQGRTGELFF,TGTGCCAGCAGTGAGGTCCAGGGTCGAACCGGGGAGCTGTTTTTT,few,TRBJ2-2,TRBV2,NA
CATREGTGELFF,TGTGCCACCCGCGAGGGAACCGGGGAGCTGTTTTTT,NA,TRBJ2-2,TRBV28,NA
CASSSQERPTEAFF,TGTGCCAGCAGCTCCCAGGAACGACCCACTGAAGCTTTCTTT,NA,TRBJ1-1,TRBV3-1/TRBV3-2,NA
CASRRSSGETQYF,TGTGCCAGCCGACGGTCCTCCGGGGAGACCCAGTACTTC,NA,TRBJ2-5,TRBV27,NA
CASSLVGASYNSPLHF,TGCGCCAGCAGCTTGGTTGGGGCGTCCTATAATTCACCCCTCCACTTT,NA,TRBJ1-6,TRBV5-1,NA
CASTHRETTEAFF,TGTGCCAGCACCCACAGGGAGACCACTGAAGCTTTCTTT,NA,TRBJ1-1,TRBV12-3/TRBV12-4,NA
CASSLTGDRRTDTQYF,TGTGCCAGCAGCTTAACCGGGGACAGACGCACAGATACGCAGTATTTT,NA,TRBJ2-3,TRBV7-3,TRBD1
CASSRRDRYNEKLFF,TGTGCCAGCAGTCGCCGGGACAGGTATAATGAAAAACTGTTTTTT,NA,TRBJ1-4,TRBV6-2/TRBV6-3,TRBD1
CASRNGHEQFF,TGTGCCAGCAGAAATGGTCATGAGCAGTTCTTC,NA,TRBJ2-1,TRBV5-6,NA
CASSFGDRQANTEAFF,TGCGCCAGCAGCTTCGGGGATAGACAGGCGAACACTGAAGCTTTCTTT,once,TRBJ1-1,TRBV5-1,NA
CASSLEVAGEQFF,TGTGCCAGCAGCTTAGAGGTAGCAGGTGAGCAGTTCTTC,few,TRBJ2-1,TRBV7-9,NA
CASTLLASGGGTDTQYF,TGTGCCAGCACCCTACTAGCCTCAGGGGGCGGAACAGATACGCAGTATTTT,NA,TRBJ2-3,TRBV28,TRBD1
CASSPLYRVTYEQYF,TGTGCCAGCAGTCCCCTCTACAGGGTCACCTACGAGCAGTACTTC,NA,TRBJ2-7,TRBV6-5,NA
CASSERSLEAEKLFF,TGTGCCAGCAGCGAGCGGTCACTGGAAGCTGAAAAACTGTTTTTT,NA,TRBJ1-4,TRBV7-8,NA
CASSFQHRGGYNEQFF,TGTGCCAGCAGCTTCCAGCACAGGGGGGGCTACAATGAGCAGTTCTTC,NA,TRBJ2-1,TRBV7-3,NA
CASNSRGDPKNIQYF,TGTGCCAGCAACTCCCGCGGGGACCCCAAAAACATTCAGTACTTC,NA,TRBJ2-4,TRBV27,NA
CSAYKQGAAFF,TGCAGTGCTTACAAGCAGGGAGCAGCTTTCTTT,NA,TRBJ1-1,TRBV20-1,NA
CAWRRDRGNYGYTF,TGTGCCTGGAGAAGGGACAGGGGCAACTATGGCTACACCTTC,NA,TRBJ1-2,TRBV30,TRBD1
CASSLRSNQPQHF,TGTGCCAGTAGTTTAAGGAGCAATCAGCCCCAGCATTTT,NA,TRBJ1-5,TRBV19,NA
CASSLAGGRANEQYF,TGTGCCAGCAGCTTGGCCGGAGGCAGGGCCAACGAGCAGTACTTC,few,TRBJ2-7,TRBV5-6,NA
CASSTATEAFF,TGTGCCAGCAGTACGGCCACTGAAGCTTTCTTT,NA,TRBJ1-1,TRBV28,NA
CASSEQVGGNQPQHF,TGTGCCAGCAGTGAACAAGTCGGGGGCAATCAGCCCCAGCATTTT,NA,TRBJ1-5,TRBV6-1,NA
CASCTEFNNEQFF,TGTGCCAGCTGCACAGAATTTAACAATGAGCAGTTCTTC,NA,TRBJ2-1,TRBV2,NA
CASSLLGRLGTGPGNTIYF,TGTGCCAGCAGTTTATTGGGCCGACTCGGGACAGGGCCTGGAAACACCATATATTTT,NA,TRBJ1-3,TRBV28,TRBD1
CAISEGGYSNQPQHF,TGTGCCATCAGCGAGGGAGGGTATAGCAATCAGCCCCAGCATTTT,NA,TRBJ1-5,TRBV10-3,NA
CSSQGRDTQYF,TGCAGCTCCCAAGGGAGGGATACGCAGTATTTT,NA,TRBJ2-3,TRBV29-1,NA
CASEGDYGYTF,TGTGCCAGCGAGGGGGACTATGGCTACACCTTC,NA,TRBJ1-2,TRBV25-1,NA
CASSLGPMADYTF,TGTGCCAGCAGTTTGGGTCCGATGGCCGACTACACCTTC,NA,TRBJ1-2,TRBV27,NA
CASSLLELNTEAFF,TGTGCCAGCAGCTTATTGGAACTAAACACTGAAGCTTTCTTT,NA,TRBJ1-1,TRBV7-9,NA
CASGQGASGANVLTF,TGTGCCAGCGGACAGGGGGCATCCGGGGCCAACGTCCTGACTTTC,NA,TRBJ2-6,TRBV28,TRBD1
CASSSSQGGGNQPQHF,TGTGCCAGCAGTTCGTCGCAGGGAGGAGGTAATCAGCCCCAGCATTTT,NA,TRBJ1-5,TRBV27,NA
CASSLSTGPTNEKLFF,TGTGCCAGCAGCTTATCAACAGGGCCAACTAATGAAAAACTGTTTTTT,NA,TRBJ1-4,TRBV7-9,NA
CASSLQGSRNQPQHF,TGTGCCAGTAGTCTACAGGGGTCTAGGAATCAGCCCCAGCATTTT,NA,TRBJ1-5,TRBV19,TRBD1
CAAGKENYEQYF,TGTGCTGCAGGGAAAGAAAACTACGAGCAGTACTTC,NA,TRBJ2-7,TRBV30,NA
CASAQGINQPQHF,TGTGCCAGCGCCCAGGGGATTAATCAGCCCCAGCATTTT,NA,TRBJ1-5,TRBV11-2,NA
CASSTRGGRNTIYF,TGTGCCAGCAGTACACGGGGAGGGCGAAACACCATATATTTT,NA,TRBJ1-3,TRBV28,NA